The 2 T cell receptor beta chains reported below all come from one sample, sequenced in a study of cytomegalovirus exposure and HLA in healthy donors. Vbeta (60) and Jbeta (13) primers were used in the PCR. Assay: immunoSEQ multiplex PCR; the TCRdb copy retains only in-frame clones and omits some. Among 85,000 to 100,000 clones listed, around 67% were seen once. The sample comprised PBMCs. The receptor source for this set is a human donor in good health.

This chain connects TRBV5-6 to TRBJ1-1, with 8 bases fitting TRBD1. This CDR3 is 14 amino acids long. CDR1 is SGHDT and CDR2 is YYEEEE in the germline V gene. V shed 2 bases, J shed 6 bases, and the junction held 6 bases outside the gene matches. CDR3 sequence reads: CASSFLQGVPEAFF. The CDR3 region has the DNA TGTGCCAGCAGCTTCCTACAGGGGGTACCTGAAGCTTTCTTT.

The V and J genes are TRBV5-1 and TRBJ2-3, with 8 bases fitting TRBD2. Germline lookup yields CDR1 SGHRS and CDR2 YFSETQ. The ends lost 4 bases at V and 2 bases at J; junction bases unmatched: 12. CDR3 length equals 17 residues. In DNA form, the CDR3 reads TGCGCCAGCAGCCCGTACTCGGGCGGGGGGTACACAGATACGCAGTATTTT. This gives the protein CASSPYSGGGYTDTQYF.